These 9 T cell receptor beta chains were all obtained from the same sample, sequenced in a study of blood T cell repertoires in COVID-19. Clones were read by immunoSEQ multiplex PCR, and TCRdb kept only the in-frame ones, dropping some. The sample has about 160,000 clones, 82% seen once. Sequencing input: PBMCs or T cells enriched from blood (not recorded which). These receptor sequences come from a man in his fifties or sixties who had recovered from COVID-19.

J is TRBJ2-7 and V is TRBV9, with 7 bases that match TRBD2. Germline values: CDR1 SGDLS, CDR2 YYNGEE. The trim removed 0 bases at V and 2 bases at J, leaving 8 bases unmatched. There are 16 residues in the CDR3. In DNA, the CDR3 is TGTGCCAGCAGCGTAGGGAGTAGCGGGTTTACCTACGAGCAGTACTTC. This sequence encodes CASSVGSSGFTYEQYF.

The table lists this clone with a few counts. The chain joins TRBV5-4 to TRBJ1-1, with TRBD1 as a possible D gene (5 bases). The V end lost 4 bases, the J end lost 0 bases, and 19 bases lay between the germline ends. CDR1 is SGHNT, CDR2 YYREEE, per germline (reference sequence). CDR3 size: 17 residues. The CDR3 nucleotides read TGTGCCAGCAGCGGAGGAGGGGACCTAATTATGAACACTGAAGCTTTCTTT. Its protein product is CASSGGGDLIMNTEAFF.

Of note for this clone: The sample contains more than one DNA sequence encoding this CDR3. The J gene is TRBJ1-1, the V gene TRBV28; 9 bases are shared with TRBD1. The CDR3 sequence is 17 residues long. The trim removed 5 bases at V and 4 bases at J, leaving 14 bases unmatched. The germline V gene has CDR1 MDHEN and CDR2 SYDVKM. The chain's CDR3 is CASSPLGPGQGGTEAFF. As DNA, the CDR3 is TGTGCCAGCAGTCCTTTGGGCCCGGGACAGGGTGGCACTGAAGCTTTCTTT.

The gene calls are TRBV20-1 and TRBJ1-6; weak D call: TRBD1 (5 bases). The V end was cut by 3 bases, the J end by 0 bases, with 9 bases between. The CDR3 has 15 amino acids. The V gene's germline CDR1 is DFQATT and CDR2 SNEGSKA (reference sequence). DNA of the CDR3: TGCAGTGCTAGTTCAGGGTCCTCCTATAATTCACCCCTCCACTTT. Translated, it gives CSASSGSSYNSPLHF.

The CDR3 DNA reads TGTGCCAGCAGTTTATTAGACAGGAGTAGGTGGCAGTACTTC. This gives the protein CASSLLDRSRWQYF. The chain has TRBV27 and TRBJ2-7; tentative D call: TRBD1 (6 bases). The CDR3 has 14 amino acids. Deletions cut 1 base from V and 9 bases from J, with 16 bases between. Germline CDR1 and CDR2: MNHEY and SMNVEV (reference sequence).

This clone came up a few times. The chain couples TRBV27 to TRBJ2-5; 7 positions match TRBD2. CDR3 length: 13 residues. The junction had 6 bases not matched to a gene; V was cut back by 8 bases and J by 3 bases. The V gene's germline CDR1 is MNHEY and CDR2 SMNVEV (reference sequence). The DNA for the CDR3 is TGTGCCAGCTCGACTAGCAGTGAAGAGACCCAGTACTTC. Encoded protein: CASSTSSEETQYF.

The chain uses TRBV27 and TRBJ2-3; possibly TRBD2 for D (5 bases). This CDR3 spans 15 amino acids. Trimming stripped 5 bases from V and 6 bases from J, with 18 bases between. Per germline, CDR1 MNHEY and CDR2 SMNVEV (reference sequence). The CDR3 sequence: CASSLTGRVGDTQYF. The CDR3 DNA is TGTGCCAGCAGTCTCACTGGGCGGGTAGGGGATACGCAGTATTTT.

This clone appeared once. The chain links TRBV6-5 to TRBJ2-4; unclear D gene. Trimming shortened V by 6 bases and J by 5 bases, and 14 bases separated the two germline ends. The germline CDR1 and CDR2 sequences are MNHEY and SVGAGI. This CDR3 is built from 14 residues. CDR3 in amino acids: CASRPRLMENIQYF. The CDR3 DNA is TGTGCCAGCAGACCGAGGTTGATGGAAAACATTCAGTACTTC.

The gene calls are TRBV6-4 and TRBJ2-4; no firm D call. V lost 2 bases and J lost 8, with 16 bases in between. Germline CDR1 is MRHNA and CDR2 is SNTAGT. The CDR3 length is 15 residues. DNA for the CDR3: TGTGCCAGCAGTGACGCTTCTAGAGACGAGGACATTCAGTACTTC. Encoded protein: CASSDASRDEDIQYF.